The clone carrying this T cell receptor beta chain was recorded only once. This entry is derived from a study of cytomegalovirus exposure and HLA in healthy donors. Background on the study: Prior work identified 120 million or so unique TCR beta sequences in some 180 million T cells.

Primers included in the PCR were 60 Vbeta and 13 Jbeta primers. Sequenced by immunoSEQ multiplex PCR; TCRdb stores in-frame clones only, minus some. The repertoire has over 150,000 clones, roughly 80% of them found once; the top ten carry roughly 1.3%. The CDR3 totals 15 residues. The germline V gene has CDR1 MDHEN and CDR2 SYDVKM. The V and J ends lost 4 bases and 2 bases respectively, with 14 bases between them. The material sequenced was PBMCs. The V gene is TRBV28, the J gene TRBJ1-2, with D unclear. This TCR derives from a woman in her forties or fifties in good health and CMV-seronegative. Here the CDR3 DNA reads TGTGCCAGCAGTTCCCCTGGGCAGGCGAACTATGGCTACACCTTC. Its protein product is CASSSPGQANYGYTF.